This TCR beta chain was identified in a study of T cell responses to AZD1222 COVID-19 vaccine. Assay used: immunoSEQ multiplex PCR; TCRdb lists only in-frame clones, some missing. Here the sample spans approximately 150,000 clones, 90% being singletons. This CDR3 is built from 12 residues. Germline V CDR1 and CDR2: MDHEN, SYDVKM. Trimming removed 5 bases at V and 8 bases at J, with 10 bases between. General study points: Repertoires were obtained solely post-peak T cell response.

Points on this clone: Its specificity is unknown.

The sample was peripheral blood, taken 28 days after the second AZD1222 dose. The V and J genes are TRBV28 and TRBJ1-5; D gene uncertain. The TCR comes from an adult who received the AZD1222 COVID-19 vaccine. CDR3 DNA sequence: TGTGCCAGCAGTCCGATCGCAAAGCCCCAGCATTTT. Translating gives CASSPIAKPQHF. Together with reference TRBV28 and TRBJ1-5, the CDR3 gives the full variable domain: DVKVTQSSRYLVKRTGEKVFLECVQDMDHENMFWYRQDPGLGLRLIYFSYDVKMKEKGDIPEGYSVSREKKERFSLILESASTNQTSMYLCASSPIAKPQHFGDGTRLSIL.